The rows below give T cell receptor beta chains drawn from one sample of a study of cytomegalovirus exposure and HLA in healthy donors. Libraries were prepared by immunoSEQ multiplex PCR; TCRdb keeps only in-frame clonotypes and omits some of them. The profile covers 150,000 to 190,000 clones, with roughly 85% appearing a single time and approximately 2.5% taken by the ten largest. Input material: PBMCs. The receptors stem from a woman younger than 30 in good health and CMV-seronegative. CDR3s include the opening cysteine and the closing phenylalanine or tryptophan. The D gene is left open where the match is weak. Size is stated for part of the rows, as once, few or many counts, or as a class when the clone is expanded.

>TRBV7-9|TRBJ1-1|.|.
CASSRNTEAFF
TGTGCCAGCAGCCGGAACACTGAAGCTTTCTTT
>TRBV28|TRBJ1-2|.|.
CASSGQRTNYGYTF
TGTGCCAGCAGTGGACAGCGGACTAACTATGGCTACACCTTC
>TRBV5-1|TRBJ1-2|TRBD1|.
CASSLPPGQAGYTF
TGCGCCAGCAGCTTGCCCCCCGGACAGGCTGGCTACACCTTC
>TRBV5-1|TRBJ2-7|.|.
CASSLGLGGYEQYF
TGCGCCAGCAGCCTGGGGCTAGGTGGTTACGAGCAGTACTTC
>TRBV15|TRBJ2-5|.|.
CATSREAGPKRETQYF
TGTGCCACCAGCAGAGAAGCAGGGCCCAAGAGGGAGACCCAGTACTTC
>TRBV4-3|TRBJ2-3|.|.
CASSQNGGGVTDTQYF
TGCGCCAGCAGCCAAAACGGCGGCGGGGTGACAGATACGCAGTATTTT
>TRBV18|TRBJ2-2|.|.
CASSPNDFPGELFF
TGTGCCAGCTCACCAAATGACTTCCCCGGGGAGCTGTTTTTT
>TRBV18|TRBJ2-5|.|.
CASSPVASKETQYF
TGTGCCAGCTCACCCGTGGCTTCAAAAGAGACCCAGTACTTC
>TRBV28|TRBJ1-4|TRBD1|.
CASSSTGGNEKLFF
TGTGCCAGCAGCTCTACAGGGGGTAATGAAAAACTGTTTTTT
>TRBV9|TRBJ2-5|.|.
CASSEEQGRETQYF
TGTGCCAGCAGCGAGGAACAGGGTAGGGAGACCCAGTACTTC
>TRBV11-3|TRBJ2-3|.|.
CASSFSPSAADTQYF
TGTGCCAGCAGCTTTTCCCCTAGCGCCGCAGATACGCAGTATTTT
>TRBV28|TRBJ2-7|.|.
CASSYPDSPPHEQYF
TGTGCCAGCAGTTACCCCGACAGCCCTCCCCACGAGCAGTACTTC
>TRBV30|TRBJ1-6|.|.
CAWSGSWGSENNSPLHF
TGTGCCTGGTCGGGGAGTTGGGGATCCGAGAATAATTCACCCCTCCACTTT
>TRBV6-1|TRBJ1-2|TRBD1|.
CASREGTGNGYTF
TGTGCCAGCAGGGAAGGGACAGGGAATGGCTACACCTTC
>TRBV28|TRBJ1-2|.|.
CATRGQAGYGYTF
TGTGCCACGAGGGGCCAAGCGGGCTATGGCTACACCTTC
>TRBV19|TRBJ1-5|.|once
CASSLLHSNQPQHF
TGTGCCAGTAGTCTACTTCATAGCAATCAGCCCCAGCATTTT
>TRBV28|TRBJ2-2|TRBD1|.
CASSSTGVSTGELFF
TGTGCCAGCAGCAGTACAGGGGTCAGCACCGGGGAGCTGTTTTTT
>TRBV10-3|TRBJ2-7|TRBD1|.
CAIRRTGGSYEQYF
TGTGCCATCAGGCGGACAGGGGGATCCTACGAGCAGTACTTC
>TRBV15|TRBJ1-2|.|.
CATSRVGAQHQPFNYGYTF
TGTGCCACCAGCAGAGTGGGGGCTCAGCACCAGCCCTTTAACTATGGCTACACCTTC
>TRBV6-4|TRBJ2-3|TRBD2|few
CASSEGLAADTQYF
TGTGCCAGCAGTGAAGGCCTAGCGGCAGATACGCAGTATTTT
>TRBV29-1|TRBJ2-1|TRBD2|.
CSVDSGRDNEQFF
TGCAGCGTTGATAGCGGGCGGGACAATGAGCAGTTCTTC
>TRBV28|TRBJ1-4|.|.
CASSSPGRLGEKLFF
TGTGCCAGCAGTTCCCCAGGGAGGTTGGGGGAAAAACTGTTTTTT